The 32 T cell receptor beta chains listed next were all sequenced from one sample in a study of cytotoxic CD8 clonotypes in ibrutinib-treated CLL. Sequencing used immunoSEQ multiplex PCR; TCRdb keeps in-frame clones, though not all of them. The sample includes 65,000 to 85,000 clones, 70% to 90% seen only once; the top ten take 38%. Sequences were derived from PBMCs, sampled after 24 months of ibrutinib treatment. Receptor source: a human donor with chronic lymphocytic leukemia.

This chain connects TRBV9 to TRBJ2-2, with TRBD2 as a possible D gene (7 bases). The CDR3 covers 14 residues. Germline V gene lookup returns CDR1 SGDLS and CDR2 YYNGEE. V dropped 7 bases and J dropped 4 bases, with 14 bases sitting between them. CDR3 protein: CASLRGASTGELFF. For the CDR3, the DNA is TGTGCCAGCCTTCGGGGGGCGTCCACCGGGGAGCTGTTTTTT.

The chain employs TRBV5-6 and TRBJ2-7; no reliable D call. Germline lookup yields CDR1 SGHDT and CDR2 YYEEEE. Trimming pared 0 bases from V and 0 bases from J, leaving 10 bases between. This CDR3 has 15 amino acids. CDR3 sequence (DNA): TGTGCCAGCAGCTTGGGAGGCGGTAACTCCTACGAGCAGTACTTC. Amino acid sequence: CASSLGGGNSYEQYF.

V usage is TRBV7-2 and J usage is TRBJ1-4; D unclear. The CDR3 loop spans 13 amino acids. Germline values: CDR1 SGHTA, CDR2 FQGNSA. V was clipped by 1 base and J by 10 bases, with 10 bases between them. CDR3 DNA sequence: TGTGCCAGCAGCTTAGGGTGGGCAGGAAAACTGTTTTTT. The encoded protein is CASSLGWAGKLFF.

The sample holds one count of this clone. In DNA form, the CDR3 reads TGCGCCAGCAGCAAGGAGGGGGCCTTGTCTGGAAACACCATATATTTT. Its protein is CASSKEGALSGNTIYF. The V call is TRBV5-1, the J call TRBJ1-3; 7 nucleotides agree with TRBD1. Germline CDR1 SGHRS, CDR2 YFSETQ. Trimming removed 4 bases from V and 1 base from J; junction bases left unmatched: 8. This CDR3 region has 16 residues.

V and J are TRBV7-2 and TRBJ2-3, with D unclear. Germline values: CDR1 SGHTA, CDR2 FQGNSA. Between the trimmed V and J ends, which lost 7 bases and 0 bases, there was a span of 14 bases. This CDR3 is 15 amino acids long. The CDR3 loop reads CASTPQGYSTDTQYF. In DNA, the CDR3 is TGTGCCAGCACCCCCCAAGGATACAGCACAGATACGCAGTATTTT.

The V gene is TRBV7-9, the J gene TRBJ2-3; D gene unclear. Germline assignment: CDR1 SEHNR and CDR2 FQNEAQ (reference sequence). CDR3 size: 13 residues. V was trimmed by 5 bases and J by 0 bases, leaving 6 bases between them. CDR3 sequence (DNA): TGTGCCAGCAGCGAAACTAGCACAGATACGCAGTATTTT. Protein sequence: CASSETSTDTQYF.

V and J are TRBV6-5 and TRBJ2-7; D remains ambiguous. Deletions cut 5 bases from V and 2 bases from J, with 13 bases between. The CDR3 length is 14 residues. Germline V gene data show CDR1 as MNHEY and CDR2 as SVGAGI. The CDR3 is CASSPRDGTYEQYF. The CDR3 DNA follows: TGTGCCAGCAGTCCCCGCGACGGCACCTACGAGCAGTACTTC.

This chain's CDR3 is CASSPGTTSTGELFF. CDR3 DNA: TGTGCCAGCTCGCCCGGGACTACATCGACCGGGGAGCTGTTTTTT. The rearrangement links TRBV18 to TRBJ2-2; TRBD2 agrees at 7 bases. The CDR3 length is 15 residues. Per the germline V gene, CDR1 is KGHSH and CDR2 is LQKENI. Unmatched junction bases numbered 9, after V lost 6 bases and J lost 5 bases.

This clone has just a few counts. This same CDR3 is encoded by further DNA sequences in the sample. The chain carries TRBV19 and TRBJ1-5, with D unresolved. Per germline, CDR1 LNHDA and CDR2 SQIVND (reference sequence). The V end was cut by 4 bases, the J end by 5 bases, with 12 bases between. The CDR3 runs to 14 residues. The CDR3 reads CASSTGQVYQPQHF. The DNA for the CDR3 is TGTGCCAGTAGTACCGGGCAGGTTTATCAGCCCCAGCATTTT.

The genes are TRBV27 and TRBJ2-7, with 12 nucleotides matching TRBD2. This CDR3 is built from 19 residues. Losses at the gene ends were 0 bases for V and 0 bases for J; bases not matched to a gene: 9. The V gene's germline CDR1 is MNHEY and CDR2 SMNVEV (reference sequence). CDR3 sequence (DNA): TGTGCCAGCAGTTTATCGACTGGGACGACTAGCGGGAGCTCCTACGAGCAGTACTTC. Translation: CASSLSTGTTSGSSYEQYF.

This clone was observed once. CDR3 sequence reads: CASSLAPGVNTEAFF. CDR3 DNA: TGCGCCAGCAGCTTGGCTCCAGGGGTGAACACTGAAGCTTTCTTT. V gene TRBV5-1 combines with J gene TRBJ1-1; tentative D call: TRBD1 (6 bases). The V gene's germline CDR1 is SGHRS and CDR2 YFSETQ. This CDR3 comprises 15 residues. The V gene lost 0 bases and the J gene lost 0 bases, with 9 bases spanning the gap. Full variable domain (missing parts from reference TRBV5-1 and TRBJ1-1): KAGVTQTPRYLIKTRGQQVTLSCSPISGHRSVSWYQQTPGQGLQFLFEYFSETQRNKGNFPGRFSGRQFSNSRSEMNVSTLELGDSALYLCASSLAPGVNTEAFFGQGTRLTVV.

The V call is TRBV29-1, the J call TRBJ2-7; no definite D call. The CDR3 spans 12 residues. Germline CDR1 reads SQVTM; CDR2 reads ANQGSEA. V was pared by 5 bases and J by 0 bases, with 8 bases between. The CDR3: CSVYVNSYEQYF. CDR3 DNA: TGCAGCGTTTACGTCAACTCCTACGAGCAGTACTTC.

The rearrangement links TRBV4-1 to TRBJ2-1; D not resolved. Germline V gene lookup returns CDR1 MGHRA and CDR2 YSYEKL. Trimming left V 4 bases short and J 8 bases short, with 12 bases between. This CDR3 region has 13 residues. The CDR3 DNA reads TGCGCCAGCAGCCCCTTGGGTCGGGATGAGCAGTTCTTC. Translation: CASSPLGRDEQFF.

This chain links TRBV6-1 with TRBJ2-7; 9 bases map to TRBD2. Germline-derived CDR1 and CDR2 are MNHNS and SASEGT. The CDR3 is made up of 14 amino acids. V gave up 6 bases and J gave up 2 bases; unmatched junction bases: 5. This CDR3 reads CASRAGGRAYEQYF. In DNA form, the CDR3 reads TGTGCCAGCAGGGCGGGCGGGAGGGCCTACGAGCAGTACTTC.

The chain is built from TRBV6-1 and TRBJ1-3; D unresolved. This CDR3 has 15 residues. The germline CDR1 and CDR2 sequences are MNHNS and SASEGT. V lost 7 bases, J lost 0 bases, and 13 bases lay in between. The CDR3 coding sequence is TGTGCCAGCAACCAACCAGGAATCTCTGGAAACACCATATATTTT. Its translation: CASNQPGISGNTIYF.

The chain carries TRBV7-3 and TRBJ1-1; D is ambiguous. The ends were cut back, 5 bases at V and 6 bases at J, with 16 bases in the middle. CDR3 length: 14 residues. CDR1 is SGHTA, CDR2 FQGTGA, per germline. The CDR3 region is CASSGETRRAEAFF. CDR3 nucleotides: TGTGCCAGCAGCGGAGAAACACGGCGGGCTGAAGCTTTCTTT.

The chain employs TRBV5-6 and TRBJ2-5; 7 nucleotides line up with TRBD2. V was clipped by 4 bases and J by 2 bases; unmatched bases: 5. Germline V gene data show CDR1 as SGHDT and CDR2 as YYEEEE. The CDR3 is 14 residues long. CDR3 amino acids: CASSPGRLQETQYF. The CDR3 DNA sequence: TGTGCCAGCAGCCCCGGGAGGCTACAAGAGACCCAGTACTTC.

This sequence joins TRBV18 and TRBJ2-7; no reliable D call. V dropped 4 bases and J dropped 5 bases, with 9 bases sitting between them. The CDR3 is 12 amino acids. Germline V gene lookup returns CDR1 KGHSH and CDR2 LQKENI. CDR3 residues: CASSREGNEQYF. The DNA of the CDR3 is TGTGCCAGCTCACGTGAAGGTAACGAGCAGTACTTC.

This clone has only one observation. The chain employs TRBV7-9 and TRBJ2-5; 7 bases line up with TRBD2. V was pared by 6 bases and J by 2 bases, with 6 bases of the junction left unmatched. CDR1 SEHNR and CDR2 FQNEAQ come from the germline V gene (reference sequence). This CDR3 contains 14 residues. The CDR3 loop is CASSYGGGQETQYF. The CDR3 bases are TGTGCCAGCAGTTACGGCGGGGGTCAAGAGACCCAGTACTTC.

The V and J genes are TRBV7-2 and TRBJ1-1; unclear D gene. V lost 4 bases and J lost 7, with 13 bases in between. Germline lookup yields CDR1 SGHTA and CDR2 FQGNSA. The CDR3 is 13 amino acids. The CDR3 spells CASSSQEGREAFF. The CDR3 DNA follows: TGTGCCAGCAGCTCGCAGGAAGGACGTGAAGCTTTCTTT.

The rearrangement joins TRBV6-6 to TRBJ2-2; D perhaps matches TRBD2 (5 bases). Trimming stripped 2 bases from V and 4 bases from J, with 14 bases between. Germline V gene lookup returns CDR1 MNHNY and CDR2 SVGAGI (reference sequence). This CDR3 is 16 amino acids long. In nucleotides, the CDR3 is TGTGCCAGCAGTTACCTAGCACTGTTAGGCACCGGGGAGCTGTTTTTT. This sequence encodes CASSYLALLGTGELFF.

The V and J genes are TRBV19 and TRBJ1-5; possibly TRBD1 for D (5 bases). The CDR3 is made up of 16 amino acids. With 4 bases removed from V and 0 bases from J, the gap between germline ends came to 13 bases. Germline V gives CDR1 LNHDA, CDR2 SQIVND (reference sequence). In DNA, the CDR3 is TGTGCCAGTAGTACCCTGGGGCAGTCTAGCAATCAGCCCCAGCATTTT. Protein sequence: CASSTLGQSSNQPQHF.

The genes are TRBV6-5 and TRBJ2-3; TRBD2 is a possible D gene (6 bases). The CDR3 runs 14 residues. V gave up 6 bases and J gave up 4 bases, with 14 bases separating them. The V gene's germline CDR1 is MNHEY and CDR2 SVGAGI. The CDR3 sequence: CASRSGFPADTQYF. The CDR3 coding sequence is TGTGCCAGCAGAAGCGGGTTCCCGGCAGATACGCAGTATTTT.

The V gene is TRBV28, the J gene TRBJ2-7, with D possibly matching TRBD2 (6 bases). This CDR3 has 13 residues. Germline CDR1 reads MDHEN; CDR2 reads SYDVKM. V dropped 6 bases and J dropped 3 bases, with 12 bases sitting between them. The CDR3 region has the DNA TGTGCCAGCAGCCCTAATAGCGGCTACGAGCAGTACTTC. Translating gives CASSPNSGYEQYF.

The chain is built from TRBV5-4 and TRBJ2-7, with D possibly being TRBD1 or TRBD2 (5 bases each). CDR3 length equals 14 residues. The V end was cut by 5 bases, the J end by 1 base, with 13 bases between. Germline V gives CDR1 SGHNT, CDR2 YYREEE (reference sequence). As DNA, the CDR3 is TGTGCCAGCAGGGCCGGGACGGAGTCCTACGAGCAGTACTTC. Its translation is CASRAGTESYEQYF. Drawing the rest from reference TRBV5-4 and TRBJ2-7, the complete variable domain is ETGVTQSPTHLIKTRGQQVTLRCSSQSGHNTVSWYQQALGQGPQFIFQYYREEENGRGNFPPRFSGLQFPNYSSELNVNALELDDSALYLCASRAGTESYEQYFGPGTRLTVT.

This rearrangement joins TRBV5-4 to TRBJ1-2; the D is unclear. This CDR3 has 14 residues. Germline V gene lookup returns CDR1 SGHNT and CDR2 YYREEE (reference sequence). Trimming removed 0 bases at V and 7 bases at J, with 13 bases between. The CDR3 DNA reads as TGTGCCAGCAGCTTGGCCACGGACCTATCTGGCTACACCTTC. The encoded protein is CASSLATDLSGYTF.

The CDR3 spells CATSTLAGVSYNEQFF. The CDR3 region has the DNA TGTGCCACCAGCACTTTAGCGGGCGTCTCCTACAATGAGCAGTTCTTC. The gene calls are TRBV15 and TRBJ2-1, with 7 bases that match TRBD2. V gave up 4 bases and J gave up 0 bases; unmatched junction bases: 6. The CDR3 length is 16 residues. Germline V gene lookup returns CDR1 LNHNV and CDR2 YYDKDF (reference sequence).

The chain carries TRBV9 and TRBJ2-2; D uncertain. The V gene lost 0 bases and the J gene lost 6 bases, with 6 bases spanning the gap. This CDR3 has 13 residues. Germline values: CDR1 SGDLS, CDR2 YYNGEE. This CDR3 reads CASSVGTSGELFF. The CDR3 DNA follows: TGTGCCAGCAGCGTAGGTACATCCGGGGAGCTGTTTTTT.

The chain combines TRBV4-1 with TRBJ2-7; 10 positions agree with TRBD2. The junction had 11 bases not matched to a gene; V was cut back by 1 base and J by 2 bases. The CDR3 totals 18 residues. Germline V CDR1 and CDR2: MGHRA, YSYEKL. The DNA for the CDR3 is TGCGCCAGCAGCCAAGGCCCGGCCGGGACTAGCGCTGCCTACGAGCAGTACTTC. This gives the protein CASSQGPAGTSAAYEQYF.

J is TRBJ1-5 and V is TRBV6-1; unclear D gene. Germline V gives CDR1 MNHNS, CDR2 SASEGT. Trimming removed 3 bases from V and 5 bases from J, with 8 bases in between. The CDR3 is 13 residues long. The CDR3 DNA follows: TGTGCCAGCAGTGAGACATGGGATCAGCCCCAGCATTTT. It yields the protein CASSETWDQPQHF.

V is TRBV6-1 and J is TRBJ2-3, with 10 bases fitting TRBD2. Trimming took 3 bases from V and 1 from J; bases not matched to a gene: 1. This CDR3 comprises 15 residues. CDR1 is MNHNS, CDR2 SASEGT, per germline. CDR3 sequence reads: CASSDLAGGTDTQYF. The CDR3 DNA sequence: TGTGCCAGCAGTGATCTAGCGGGAGGCACAGATACGCAGTATTTT.

The rearrangement links TRBV7-6 to TRBJ2-2; 13 bases are shared with TRBD2. The CDR3 covers 16 residues. V trimming: 5 bases; J trimming: 5 bases; junction bases outside the gene matches: 5. The germline V gene encodes CDR1 SGHVS and CDR2 FNYEAQ. CDR3 region: CASSIQGLAGTGELFF. CDR3 nucleotides: TGTGCCAGCAGCATCCAGGGACTAGCGGGAACCGGGGAGCTGTTTTTT.